This note documents a single T cell receptor (beta chain) sequence. Its antigen is not identified. The record originates from a study of CD4 T cells in relation to SARS-CoV-2 and coronaviruses. Findings and caveats of the study: SARS-CoV-2-driven expansion was significantly weaker in crossreactive than monoreactive clones.

Germline-derived CDR1 and CDR2 are MGHRA and YSYEKL. V was pared by 5 bases and J by 1 base, with 18 bases of the junction left unmatched. The CDR3 length is 19 residues. Profiling relied on immunoSEQ multiplex PCR, and the TCRdb table lists in-frame clones only, not all of them. Among roughly 31,000 clones listed, 72% were seen once. Before the COVID-19 pandemic, during about 2010-2018, CD4+ T cells were taken from unexposed donors. CD4+ T cells were isolated from the cells after more than 8 days of culture. Sequenced material: CD4+ T cells from PBMCs, cultured in vitro. This TCR was recovered from a human donor in good health. The J gene is TRBJ1-1, the V gene TRBV4-1, with 8 bases identical to TRBD1. CDR3 amino acids: CASSEGGGRGQIGNTEAFF. Written as DNA, the CDR3 is TGCGCCAGCAGCGAAGGAGGAGGCAGGGGGCAAATAGGGAACACTGAAGCTTTCTTT.